One and the same sample provided the 15 T cell receptor beta chains below, sequenced in a study of T-cell memory formation after mild COVID-19 (dated by TCRdb to the early 2020s). The library was produced with 5' RACE. Instrument on record: Illumina NovaSeq 6000. Through fastp at Q25 and MiXCR, TCRdb rebuilt clones from the public reads, retaining in-frame beta chains. Under each unique CDR3 protein, matching rows form one entry showing the most common genes and DNA. The sample contains a few hundred thousand distinct CDR3 sequences, over 25% of them found a single time. The ten largest clones take up approximately 13% of the sample. Sequenced sample: PBMCs or a T cell subset sorted from them (not recorded which). All receptors derive from an adult woman who had mild COVID-19 (a few samples of this study predate the infection). The sample titles of this study are shuffled in the database, so cell type and time point are left out; the donor was told from shared clones.

This clonotype was seen a handful of times. The CDR3 bases are TGCGCCAGCAGCCAAGATGGAGGGGGGACAGACTATGGCTACACCTTC. Protein product: CASSQDGGGTDYGYTF. V usage is TRBV4-1 and J usage is TRBJ1-2, with TRBD1 matching over 7 bases. Losses at the gene ends were 0 bases for V and 3 bases for J; bases not matched to a gene: 7. This CDR3 is 16 amino acids long. Germline CDR1 reads MGHRA; CDR2 reads YSYEKL.

The chain couples TRBV4-3 to TRBJ2-3, with a weak D call TRBD2 (6 bases). V was pared by 3 bases and J by 2 bases, with 9 bases between. The CDR3 has 14 residues. Germline assignment: CDR1 LGHNA and CDR2 YSLEER. CDR3 sequence: CASSHGSATDTQYF. In DNA form, the CDR3 reads TGCGCCAGCAGCCACGGGAGCGCCACAGATACGCAGTATTTT.

This clonotype was seen only a few times. The chain has TRBV11-2 and TRBJ2-1; D not resolved. Germline V gene sequence: CDR1 SGHAT, CDR2 FQNNGV. The CDR3 consists of 11 residues. V gave up 3 bases and J gave up 9 bases, with 6 bases separating them. The CDR3 loop is CASSFLGEQFF. CDR3 DNA sequence: TGTGCCAGCAGCTTCTTGGGTGAGCAGTTCTTC.

The V and J genes are TRBV5-6 and TRBJ2-3; possibly TRBD2 for D (6 bases). This CDR3 has 13 amino acids. In germline, CDR1 is SGHDT, CDR2 YYEEEE. V lost 4 bases to trimming and J lost 3 bases, with 9 bases between them. CDR3 coding DNA: TGTGCCAGCAGCATGGGGGGTACAGATACGCAGTATTTT. It is translated as CASSMGGTDTQYF.

This clonotype was observed a handful of times. V and J are TRBV5-1 and TRBJ2-7; D unclear. The CDR3 spans 14 residues. Germline values: CDR1 SGHRS, CDR2 YFSETQ. Trimming removed 0 bases at V and 2 bases at J, with 9 bases between. CDR3 DNA: TGCGCCAGCAGCTTGGGACAAGAAGCCTACGAGCAGTACTTC. Its translation: CASSLGQEAYEQYF.

This clonotype was observed a few times. The chain couples TRBV7-6 to TRBJ2-5; 7 bases agree with TRBD2. From germline, CDR1 is SGHVS and CDR2 FNYEAQ. The CDR3 extends over 15 amino acids. Germline trimming cut 2 bases from V and 5 bases from J; bases unmatched to any gene: 8. This CDR3 is CASSLPVGGLETQYF. CDR3 coding DNA: TGTGCCAGCAGCTTACCCGTGGGGGGGTTGGAGACCCAGTACTTC.

This sequence joins TRBV11-2 and TRBJ2-1; D not resolved. The CDR3 contains 14 residues. Germline V gene lookup returns CDR1 SGHAT and CDR2 FQNNGV. V was cut by 4 bases and J by 7 bases, with 14 bases left in between. The CDR3 loop reads CASSYYDGKNEQFF. In nucleotides, the CDR3 is TGTGCCAGCAGCTACTACGACGGAAAGAATGAGCAGTTCTTC.

V gene TRBV5-1 combines with J gene TRBJ2-7; 7 nucleotides line up with TRBD1. After removal of 4 bases from V and 3 bases from J, the junction contained 7 bases not matched to a gene. Germline values: CDR1 SGHRS, CDR2 YFSETQ. CDR3 length: 14 residues. The CDR3 reads CASSQDRENYEQYF. Written as DNA, the CDR3 is TGCGCCAGCAGCCAAGACAGGGAAAACTACGAGCAGTACTTC.

The rearrangement uses TRBV24-1 and TRBJ2-5; D possibly corresponds to TRBD1 (5 bases). Germline assignment: CDR1 KGHDR and CDR2 SFDVKD. The CDR3 covers 14 residues. The V end was cut by 6 bases, the J end by 5 bases, with 15 bases between. CDR3 coding DNA: TGTGCCACCAGTAACGCAGGGAATTGGGAGACCCAGTACTTC. Its protein is CATSNAGNWETQYF.

This clonotype was seen a handful of times. The V gene is TRBV7-9, the J gene TRBJ2-7, with D perhaps matching TRBD1 (5 bases). The V gene's germline CDR1 is SEHNR and CDR2 FQNEAQ (reference sequence). This CDR3 has 15 residues. The V end was cut by 5 bases, the J end by 0 bases, with 14 bases between. The CDR3: CASSHISGNSYEQYF. In DNA form, the CDR3 reads TGTGCCAGCAGCCATATCTCAGGGAACTCCTACGAGCAGTACTTC.

This clonotype was observed a handful of times. The CDR3 region has the DNA TGTGCCAGCAGTTACTCGAAACCCACAGGGCTAGGGGCCAACGTCCTGACTTTC. The encoded protein is CASSYSKPTGLGANVLTF. The gene calls are TRBV6-5 and TRBJ2-6; D possibly corresponds to TRBD1 (6 bases). Germline-derived CDR1 and CDR2 are MNHEY and SVGAGI. The CDR3 length is 18 residues. The V gene lost 0 bases and the J gene lost 4 bases, with 16 bases spanning the gap.

V usage is TRBV18 and J usage is TRBJ1-5, with 12 bases that match TRBD1. The CDR3 loop spans 16 amino acids. After removal of 3 bases from V and 4 bases from J, the junction contained 4 bases not matched to a gene. Germline CDR1 and CDR2: KGHSH and LQKENI. CDR3 protein: CASSPRDRGLNQPQHF. For the CDR3, the DNA is TGTGCCAGCTCACCGCGGGACAGGGGGCTTAATCAGCCCCAGCATTTT.

The V gene is TRBV7-2, the J gene TRBJ2-2; maybe TRBD2 (6 bases). Germline V gene sequence: CDR1 SGHTA, CDR2 FQGNSA. The V end was cut by 0 bases, the J end by 9 bases, with 17 bases between. CDR3 length: 16 residues. CDR3 DNA: TGTGCCAGCAGCTTAGCTGGGAGGATATCATTCTGGGAGCTGTTTTTT. Amino acids: CASSLAGRISFWELFF.

The chain links TRBV5-1 to TRBJ2-2, with 7 bases fitting TRBD1. Germline CDR1 SGHRS, CDR2 YFSETQ. J lost 0 bases, V lost 5 bases, and 1 base had no gene match. CDR3 length: 14 residues. CDR3 sequence reads: CASRRGPNTGELFF. CDR3 sequence (DNA): TGCGCCAGCAGGAGGGGGCCGAACACCGGGGAGCTGTTTTTT.

This sequence joins TRBV9 and TRBJ2-5, with unresolved D. V was cut by 0 bases and J by 1 base, with 10 bases left in between. Looked up from germline, CDR1 is SGDLS and CDR2 is YYNGEE. CDR3 length: 15 amino acids. CDR3 sequence reads: CASSVGTRLQETQYF. For the CDR3, the DNA is TGTGCCAGCAGCGTAGGTACGAGACTCCAAGAGACCCAGTACTTC.